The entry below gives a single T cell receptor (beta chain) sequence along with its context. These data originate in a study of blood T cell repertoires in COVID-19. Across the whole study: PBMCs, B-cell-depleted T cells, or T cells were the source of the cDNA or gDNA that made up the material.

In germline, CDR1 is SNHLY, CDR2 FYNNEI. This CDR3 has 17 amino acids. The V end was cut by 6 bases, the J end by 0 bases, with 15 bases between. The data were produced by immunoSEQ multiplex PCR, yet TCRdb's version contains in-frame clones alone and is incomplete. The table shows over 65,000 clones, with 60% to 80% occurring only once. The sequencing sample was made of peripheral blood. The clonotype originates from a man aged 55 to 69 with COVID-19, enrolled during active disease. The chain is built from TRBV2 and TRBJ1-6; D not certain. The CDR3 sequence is CASRVGRPSSYNSPLHF. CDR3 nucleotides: TGTGCCAGCAGAGTGGGTCGTCCTAGCTCCTATAATTCACCCCTCCACTTT.